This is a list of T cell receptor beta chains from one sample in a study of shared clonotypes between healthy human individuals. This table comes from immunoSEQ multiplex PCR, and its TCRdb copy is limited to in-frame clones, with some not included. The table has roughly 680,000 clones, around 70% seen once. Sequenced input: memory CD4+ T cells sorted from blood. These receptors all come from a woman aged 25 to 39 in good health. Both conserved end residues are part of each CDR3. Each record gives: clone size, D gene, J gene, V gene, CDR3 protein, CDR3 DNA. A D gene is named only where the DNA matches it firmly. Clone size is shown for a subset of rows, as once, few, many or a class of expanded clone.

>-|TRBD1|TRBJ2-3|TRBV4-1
CASSRAGTGGYLDTQYF
TGCGCCAGCAGCCGGGCCGGTACAGGGGGGTATTTGGATACGCAGTATTTT
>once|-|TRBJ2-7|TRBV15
CATSRVGTYEQYF
TGTGCCACCAGCAGAGTCGGAACCTACGAGCAGTACTTC
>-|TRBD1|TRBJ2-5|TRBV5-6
CASSRTGGETQYF
TGTGCCAGCAGTAGGACAGGGGGAGAGACCCAGTACTTC
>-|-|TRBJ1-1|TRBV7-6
CASSLEARTNTEAFF
TGTGCCAGCAGCTTAGAGGCCAGAACGAACACTGAAGCTTTCTTT
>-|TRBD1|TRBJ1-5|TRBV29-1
CSVKGQGGQPQHF
TGCAGCGTGAAGGGACAGGGCGGCCAGCCCCAGCATTTT
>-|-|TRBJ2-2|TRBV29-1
CSVEEQANTGELFF
TGCAGCGTTGAAGAACAGGCGAACACCGGGGAGCTGTTTTTT
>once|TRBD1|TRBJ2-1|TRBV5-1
CATSGGPSYNEQFF
TGCGCCACCTCAGGGGGCCCTTCGTACAATGAGCAGTTCTTC
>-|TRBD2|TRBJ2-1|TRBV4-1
CASSHRPGLAGGNEQFF
TGCGCCAGCAGCCACCGCCCGGGACTAGCGGGAGGCAATGAGCAGTTCTTC
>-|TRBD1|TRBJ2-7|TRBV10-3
CAIADRNLDEQYF
TGTGCCATCGCGGACAGGAATCTGGACGAGCAGTACTTC
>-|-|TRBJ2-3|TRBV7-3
CASSLRRTDTQYF
TGTGCCAGCAGCCTACGACGGACAGATACGCAGTATTTT
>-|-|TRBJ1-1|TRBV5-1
CASSPNSGPNTEAFF
TGCGCCAGCAGCCCGAATTCAGGGCCGAACACTGAAGCTTTCTTT
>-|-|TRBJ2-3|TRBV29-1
CSLTSGTTDTQYF
TGCAGCTTGACGTCCGGGACCACAGATACGCAGTATTTT
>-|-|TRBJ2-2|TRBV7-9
CASSFPSLGAGELFF
TGTGCCAGCAGCTTTCCCTCCCTAGGGGCCGGGGAGCTGTTTTTT
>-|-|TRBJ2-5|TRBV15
CATSRDSGRETQYF
TGTGCCACCAGCAGAGATAGTGGTCGGGAGACCCAGTACTTC
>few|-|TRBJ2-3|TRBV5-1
CASSRQDNTDTQYF
TGCGCCAGCAGCCGACAGGACAACACAGATACGCAGTATTTT
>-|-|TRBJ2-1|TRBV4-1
CASSQDPQRSSSYNEQFF
TGCGCCAGCAGCCAAGACCCCCAGCGCTCCAGCTCCTACAATGAGCAGTTCTTC
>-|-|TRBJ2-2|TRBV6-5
CASKKLAGELFF
TGTGCCAGTAAAAAGTTGGCCGGGGAGCTGTTTTTT
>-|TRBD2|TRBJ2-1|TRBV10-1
CASSEASGRYNEQFF
TGCGCCAGCAGTGAGGCTAGCGGGAGATACAATGAGCAGTTCTTC
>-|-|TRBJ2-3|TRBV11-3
CASSLGTSHSTDTQYF
TGTGCCAGCAGCTTAGGGACCTCCCACAGCACAGATACGCAGTATTTT
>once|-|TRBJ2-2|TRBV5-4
CASSLDQRSGELFF
TGTGCCAGCAGCTTGGATCAGAGATCCGGGGAGCTGTTTTTT
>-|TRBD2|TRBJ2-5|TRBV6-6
CASGLAGVRETQYF
TGTGCCAGCGGACTAGCGGGAGTAAGGGAGACCCAGTACTTC
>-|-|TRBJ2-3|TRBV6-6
CASSRTLDTQYF
TGTGCCAGCAGTCGTACATTAGATACGCAGTATTTT
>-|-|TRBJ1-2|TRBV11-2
CASSLDETIYGYTF
TGTGCCAGCAGCTTAGACGAGACAATCTATGGCTACACCTTC
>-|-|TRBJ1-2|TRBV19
CASGLGDRDYGYTF
TGTGCCAGCGGACTCGGGGATAGGGACTATGGCTACACCTTC
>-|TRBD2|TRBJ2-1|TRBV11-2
CASSPGTSGSNEQFF
TGTGCCAGCAGCCCCGGGACTAGCGGGAGTAATGAGCAGTTCTTC
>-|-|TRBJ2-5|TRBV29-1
CSASRSLETQYF
TGCAGCGCCAGCCGTAGCCTGGAGACCCAGTACTTC
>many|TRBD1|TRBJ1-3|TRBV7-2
CASSLDRAGNTIYF
TGTGCCAGCAGCCTTGACAGGGCTGGAAACACCATATATTTT
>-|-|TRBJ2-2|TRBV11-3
CASSLGPTGELFF
TGTGCCAGCAGCTTAGGCCCAACCGGGGAGCTGTTTTTT
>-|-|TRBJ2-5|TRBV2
CASSEALRETQYF
TGTGCCAGCAGTGAAGCGCTTCGGGAGACCCAGTACTTC
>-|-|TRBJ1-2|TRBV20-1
CSANRIYGYTF
TGCAGCGCAAACAGGATTTATGGCTACACCTTC
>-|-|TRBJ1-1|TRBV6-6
CASSPQGGDTEAFF
TGTGCCAGCAGTCCACAGGGAGGGGACACTGAAGCTTTCTTT
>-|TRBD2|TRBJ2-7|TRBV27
CASSPGLAAMYYEQYF
TGTGCCAGCAGTCCAGGACTAGCGGCCATGTACTACGAGCAGTACTTC
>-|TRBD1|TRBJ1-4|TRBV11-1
CASSPGGHVEKLFF
TGTGCCAGCAGCCCAGGGGGGCACGTCGAAAAACTGTTTTTT
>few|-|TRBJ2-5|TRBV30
CAWSVLGGTQYF
TGTGCCTGGAGTGTACTGGGGGGGACCCAGTACTTC
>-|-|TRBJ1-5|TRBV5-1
CASSWGDSNQPQHF
TGCGCCAGCAGCTGGGGGGATAGCAATCAGCCCCAGCATTTT
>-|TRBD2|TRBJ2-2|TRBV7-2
CARPWAGVTGELFF
TGTGCCCGTCCCTGGGCGGGAGTTACCGGGGAGCTGTTTTTT
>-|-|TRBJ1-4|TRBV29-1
CSAGAATNEKLFF
TGCAGCGCCGGGGCTGCAACTAATGAAAAACTGTTTTTT
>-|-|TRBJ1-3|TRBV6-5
CASTRRGAEGNTIYF
TGTGCCAGCACCAGAAGGGGGGCGGAAGGAAACACCATATATTTT
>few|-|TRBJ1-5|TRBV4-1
CASSQDWGVSNQPQHF
TGCGCCAGCAGCCAAGATTGGGGGGTTAGCAATCAGCCCCAGCATTTT
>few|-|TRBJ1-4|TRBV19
CASTRSGNEKLFF
TGTGCCAGTACCCGTTCCGGTAATGAAAAACTGTTTTTT
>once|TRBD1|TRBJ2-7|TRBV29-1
CSVGERGQGLYF
TGCAGCGTTGGGGAAAGGGGACAGGGGTTGTACTTC
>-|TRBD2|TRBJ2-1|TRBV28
CASSTSGSSDEQFF
TGTGCCAGCAGTACTAGCGGGAGTTCGGATGAGCAGTTCTTC
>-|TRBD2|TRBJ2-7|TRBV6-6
CASSPEAGGSYEQYF
TGTGCCAGCAGTCCTGAAGCGGGAGGCAGCTACGAGCAGTACTTC
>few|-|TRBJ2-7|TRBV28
CASSGGLSRGYEQYF
TGTGCCAGCAGTGGTGGTCTCTCGCGGGGCTACGAGCAGTACTTC
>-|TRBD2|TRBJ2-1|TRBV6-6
CASSRTSGTNNEQFF
TGTGCCAGCAGCCGGACTAGCGGGACCAACAATGAGCAGTTCTTC
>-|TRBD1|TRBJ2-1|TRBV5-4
CASSPVGTDREQFF
TGTGCCAGCAGCCCCGTCGGGACAGATCGTGAGCAGTTCTTC
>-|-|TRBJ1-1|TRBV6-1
CATNRVGNTEAFF
TGTGCCACCAACAGGGTGGGGAACACTGAAGCTTTCTTT
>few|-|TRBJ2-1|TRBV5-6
CASSLAGPPYNEQFF
TGTGCCAGCAGCTTGGCGGGACCTCCCTACAATGAGCAGTTCTTC
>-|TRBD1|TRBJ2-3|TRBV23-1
CASSQNDRGFTDTQYF
TGCGCCAGCAGTCAAAATGACAGGGGGTTCACAGATACGCAGTATTTT
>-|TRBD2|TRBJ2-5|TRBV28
CASGREGQTQYF
TGTGCCAGCGGGCGGGAGGGCCAGACCCAGTACTTC
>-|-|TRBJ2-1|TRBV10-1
CASSGTRPRNEQFF
TGCGCCAGCAGTGGGACACGACCGAGAAATGAGCAGTTCTTC
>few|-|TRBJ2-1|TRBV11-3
CASSLDGTSYNEQFF
TGTGCCAGCAGCTTAGATGGGACCTCTTACAATGAGCAGTTCTTC
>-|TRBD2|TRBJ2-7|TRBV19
CASSSQGGRAYEQYF
TGTGCCAGTAGTTCCCAGGGCGGGAGAGCTTACGAGCAGTACTTC